The clone carrying this T cell receptor beta chain was picked up a small number of times. This sample is part of a study of T-cell memory formation after mild COVID-19. TCRdb called the 5' RACE reads again in MiXCR, with one record for every CDR3 protein. The data contain 260,000 or so distinct CDR3 sequences, over 15% of them seen just once; the ten biggest clones take up under 25%. The V segment lost 3 bases and the J segment 2 bases; nucleotides outside the gene matches: 8. Germline V CDR1 and CDR2: SGHTA, FQGNSA. The CDR3 is made up of 17 amino acids. The sequence was obtained from a man between 18 and 35 years old who had mild COVID-19 (a few samples of this study predate the infection). Cell type and time point are not known. Sequenced input: PBMCs or a T cell subset sorted from them (not recorded which). This sequence joins TRBV7-2 and TRBJ2-3; 10 positions match TRBD1. The CDR3: CASSFFPGQGDTDTQYF. The CDR3 DNA sequence: TGTGCCAGCAGCTTTTTCCCCGGACAGGGGGACACAGATACGCAGTATTTT.